This TCR beta chain was recorded in a study of T cells after yellow fever vaccination (dated by TCRdb to the late 2010s). In terms of the full investigation: The SMART-Seq v4 Ultra Low Input RNA kit was used to prepare libraries from fractions with low cell numbers. Two healthy male donors, one aged 18 to 30 and one aged 30 to 40 years, made up the cohort. To follow T-cell clones before and after both primary and booster YFV17D yellow fever vaccination, bulk TCR alpha and beta repertoires underwent longitudinal sequencing. Bulk PBMC replicates and cell subsets were isolated from blood drawn at multiple timepoints before and after both primary and secondary immunization. What the work shows at the level of the full study, not this receptor alone: A small share of clonotypes occurred in both CD4 and CD8 compartments, likely arising from convergent recombination. Most clones expanded after primary vaccination were re-detected after the booster (about 96% of CD4 and about 88% of CD8), suggesting broad memory maintenance. The secondary T-cell response was found to be weaker but faster than the primary response, with a peak reached on day 5 rather than on day 15. Because only a couple of donors were included in the study, the extent to which the findings can be generalized is limited. Because abundant contaminating clonotypes from the bulk population could be contained in FACS-sorted repertoires, computational filtering was required.

This clonotype was seen a few times. The antigen it binds to is not known. No much larger clone exists at a distance of one base, and base qualities are not known. This sample's treatment or condition label indicates: live attenuated yellow fever vaccine strain. At each blood-draw timepoint, two biological replicates of bulk PBMCs were collected. A standard Ficoll-Paque protocol was used to isolate PBMCs from peripheral blood. TriZol was used to extract RNA from bulk PBMCs, from CD4 and CD8 fractions, and from dextramer-positive and dextramer-negative fractions. Relative to germline, V is 6 bases shorter and J is 5 bases shorter, with 16 bases between their ends. Sequences DFQATT (CDR1) and SNEGSKA (CDR2) are obtained from the germline V gene (reference sequence). There are 13 amino acids in the CDR3, from cysteine to phenylalanine inclusive. CDR3 DNA only is kept here, 39 bases in frame from base 1.

Sequencing used an Illumina NovaSeq 6000. TCR cDNA was made using 5'RACE template switching, a step that added a universal primer site and unique molecular identifiers. Priming of cDNA synthesis was performed from both the TCR alpha and TCR beta constant segments. Libraries were amplified in two PCR steps, with sample barcodes and sequencing adapters added in the second step. Sequencing of libraries was done on Illumina HiSeq 2500 (2x100 bp) or NovaSeq (2x150 bp). The original methods were these. MIGEC was used to demultiplex reads and collapse the reads into UMI consensus sequences, and MiXCR was used for V(D)J alignment. Vaccine-responding clonotypes were defined with edgeR using replicate PBMC samples, requiring FDR below 0.01 and a log2 fold change above 5 up to day 15. Bulk clonotypes were assigned CD4 or CD8 identity according to which sequenced CD4 or CD8 repertoire held them at higher abundance. TCRdb reprocessed the public reads (quality trimming at Q25 with fastp, clone calling with MiXCR) and kept in-frame beta chains. Rows are combined by CDR3 protein, so each entry shows the most common genes and DNA. It is TCRdb's table, rather than the study itself, that gives the V and J calls and clone size. The sample table holds hundreds of thousands of distinct CDR3 sequences, of which around 20% were seen once. In total, the top ten clones hold 18% of the sample.

In this chain, TRBV20-1 is recombined with TRBJ1-1; TRBD1 is a weak D gene call, 5 bases matching. The specimen was PBMCs, collected before the yellow fever booster vaccination. The sequence derives from a man younger than 35 who received the YFV17D yellow fever vaccine. The CDR3 region has the sequence CSALAGGGTEAFF. The nucleotides read TGCAGTGCCCTTGCCGGGGGGGGTACTGAAGCTTTCTTT.